Shown below are 25 T cell receptor beta chains from a single sample sequenced in a study of beta chain features in type 1 diabetes. The isolated RNA, all of it, was reverse transcribed, so expressed TCRB transcripts were what got sequenced. The table came from immunoSEQ multiplex PCR; TCRdb's copy has only in-frame clones and leaves some out. The sample holds hundreds of thousands of clones, roughly 14% seen once. Sequencing input: naive CD4+ T cells from blood. The receptor source for this set is a man younger than 45 in good health.

This clone appeared a few times. The chain combines TRBV29-1 with TRBJ1-5; 9 positions match TRBD1. J was trimmed by 7 bases and V by 5 bases; bases with no gene match: 6. CDR3 length: 13 amino acids. CDR1 and CDR2 from the germline V gene are SQVTM and ANQGSEA. The CDR3 nucleotides read TGCAGCGTTCGACAGGGGGTAAGCCAGCCCCAGCATTTT. Translation gives CSVRQGVSQPQHF.

The rearrangement uses TRBV29-1 and TRBJ2-2, with 9 bases identical to TRBD1. Germline V CDR1 and CDR2: SQVTM, ANQGSEA. This CDR3 is 15 amino acids long. Germline trimming cut 4 bases from V and 7 bases from J; bases unmatched to any gene: 10. Written as DNA, the CDR3 is TGCAGCGTTGCCCGGACAGGGGCGGGGCACGGGGAGCTGTTTTTT. Its protein product is CSVARTGAGHGELFF.

In its sample, this clone was seen a few times. The gene calls are TRBV4-1 and TRBJ2-3; TRBD2 agrees at 8 bases. The V gene end was trimmed by 4 bases and the J gene end by 1 base; junction bases not matched to a gene: 16. Germline lookup yields CDR1 MGHRA and CDR2 YSYEKL. The CDR3 runs 19 residues. The CDR3 spells CASSRERSGGRRGTDTQYF. CDR3 bases: TGCGCCAGCAGCCGGGAACGAAGCGGGGGCCGGCGGGGCACAGATACGCAGTATTTT.

This clone was picked up a small number of times. The V and J genes are TRBV11-3 and TRBJ2-3, with 11 positions matching TRBD1. From germline, CDR1 is SGHNT and CDR2 YENEEA. This CDR3 has 16 amino acids. V dropped 5 bases and J dropped 6; count of bases not matched to a gene: 10. CDR3 residues: CASSPRTGGRVDTQYF. In DNA form, the CDR3 reads TGTGCCAGCAGCCCCCGGACAGGGGGCAGGGTGGATACGCAGTATTTT. Combining the CDR3 with reference TRBV11-3 and TRBJ2-3 gives the whole variable domain EAGVVQSPRYKIIEKKQPVAFWCNPISGHNTLYWYLQNLGQGPELLIRYENEEAVDDSQLPKDRFSAERLKGVDSTLKIQPAELGDSAVYLCASSPRTGGRVDTQYFGPGTRLTVL.

The chain employs TRBV6-1 and TRBJ2-7; 8 positions match TRBD2. V dropped 5 bases and J dropped 5; count of bases not matched to a gene: 11. The CDR3 contains 15 residues. CDR1 and CDR2 (germline): MNHNS, SASEGT. The DNA of the CDR3 is TGTGCCAGCAGTTTAACAGCGGGAGCCAAGAACGAGCAGTACGTC. Translating it yields CASSLTAGAKNEQYV.

This clone was counted a few times. The CDR3 here is CASSLGDRGGETQYF. In nucleotides, the CDR3 is TGTGCCAGCAGCTTAGGAGACAGGGGAGGCGAGACCCAGTACTTC. This rearrangement joins TRBV11-3 to TRBJ2-5; TRBD1 aligns across 8 bases. This CDR3 region has 15 residues. J gave up 5 bases and V 1 base, and 6 bases lay outside the gene matches. Germline V CDR1 and CDR2: SGHNT, YENEEA.

V is TRBV7-2 and J is TRBJ2-6; unclear D gene. This CDR3 spans 15 amino acids. Trimming cost V 4 bases and J 0 bases, with 7 bases left between them. CDR1 is SGHTA, CDR2 FQGNSA, per germline. CDR3 sequence: CASSWQTSGANVLTF. CDR3 sequence (DNA): TGTGCCAGCAGCTGGCAGACCTCTGGGGCCAACGTCCTGACTTTC.

There are many counts of this clone. The chain joins TRBV29-1 to TRBJ2-3, with TRBD2 matching over 10 bases. The germline V gene has CDR1 SQVTM and CDR2 ANQGSEA. The length of the CDR3 is 15 residues. V was clipped by 4 bases and J by 5 bases; unmatched bases: 9. The CDR3 DNA reads as TGCAGCGTTGGAGGAGCGGGAGGGCCGGGAGATACGCAGTATTTT. It codes for CSVGGAGGPGDTQYF.

In regard to this clone: Other nucleotide sequences in the sample specify the same CDR3. This chain connects TRBV20-1 to TRBJ2-1; D not certain. Trimming removed 5 bases at V and 8 bases at J, with 7 bases between. Germline V gene lookup returns CDR1 DFQATT and CDR2 SNEGSKA (reference sequence). The CDR3 runs to 10 residues. The CDR3, as DNA: TGCAGTGCTCGCGAGGATGAGCAGTTCTTC. It is translated as CSAREDEQFF.

V and J are TRBV29-1 and TRBJ2-5, with 7 bases lining up with TRBD1. Germline loops: CDR1 SQVTM, CDR2 ANQGSEA. J gave up 3 bases and V 4 bases, and 8 bases lay outside the gene matches. This CDR3 has 14 amino acids. The CDR3 nucleotides are TGCAGCGTTGGCCCCAATACAGGGGAAGAGACCCAGTACTTC. It translates to CSVGPNTGEETQYF.

This chain connects TRBV6-5 to TRBJ2-5, with D perhaps assigned TRBD1 or TRBD2 (5 bases each). CDR3 length equals 15 residues. CDR1 is MNHEY, CDR2 SVGAGI, per germline. The V end lost 6 bases, the J end lost 2 bases, and 16 bases lay between the germline ends. In DNA form, the CDR3 reads TGTGCCAGCAGCCTATTACGGGGCTATCAAGAGACCCAGTACTTC. Translated, it gives CASSLLRGYQETQYF.

The chain has TRBV7-9 and TRBJ1-2; D not resolved. The V end was cut by 1 base, the J end by 0 bases, with 12 bases between. Germline V gene sequence: CDR1 SEHNR, CDR2 FQNEAQ (reference sequence). The CDR3 loop spans 16 amino acids. The DNA of the CDR3 is TGTGCCAGCAGCTTAGGGCAGGTGACTACTAACTATGGCTACACCTTC. It specifies CASSLGQVTTNYGYTF. The full variable domain, in which reference TRBV7-9 and TRBJ1-2 provide the parts outside the CDR3, is DTGVSQNPRHKITKRGQNVTFRCDPISEHNRLYWYRQTLGQGPEFLTYFQNEAQLEKSRLLSDRFSAERPKGSFSTLEIQRTEQGDSAMYLCASSLGQVTTNYGYTFGSGTRLTVV.

The chain uses TRBV29-1 and TRBJ1-5; the D gene is possibly TRBD1 (6 bases). Trimming removed 3 bases at V and 7 bases at J, with 13 bases between. The V gene's germline CDR1 is SQVTM and CDR2 ANQGSEA. CDR3 length: 13 residues. CDR3 coding DNA: TGCAGCGTTGAGATCGGGGGGGGCCAGCCCCAGCATTTT. Translation gives CSVEIGGGQPQHF.

The CDR3 nucleotides read TGTGCCAGCAGTCGAGACCCTAGCGACGGCGAGCAGTACGTC. It codes for CASSRDPSDGEQYV. The V and J genes are TRBV6-5 and TRBJ2-7; weak D call: TRBD2 (6 bases). Germline V gene sequence: CDR1 MNHEY, CDR2 SVGAGI. Trimming pared 5 bases from V and 6 bases from J, leaving 17 bases between. The CDR3 has 14 residues.

The chain carries TRBV11-2 and TRBJ2-1; 8 bases are shared with TRBD1. The CDR3 covers 15 residues. Looked up from germline, CDR1 is SGHAT and CDR2 is FQNNGV. Unmatched junction bases numbered 3, after V lost 4 bases and J lost 1 base. CDR3 in amino acids: CASSSGTGSYNEQFF. In DNA form, the CDR3 reads TGTGCCAGCAGCTCCGGGACAGGATCCTACAATGAGCAGTTCTTC.

The CDR3 protein is CASIFRSNQPQHF. DNA for the CDR3: TGTGCCAGCATCTTTAGGAGCAATCAGCCCCAGCATTTT. The rearrangement uses TRBV6-1 and TRBJ1-5, with D unclear. Germline V CDR1 and CDR2: MNHNS, SASEGT. The CDR3 covers 13 residues. The V gene lost 7 bases and the J gene lost 1 base, with 8 bases spanning the gap.

The CDR3 here is CSVARVMGGYTF. CDR3 DNA: TGCAGCGTTGCCAGGGTAATGGGTGGCTACACCTTC. V is TRBV29-1 and J is TRBJ1-2, with TRBD1 as a possible D gene (5 bases). V was shortened by 4 bases and J by 7 bases, with 13 bases between the two germline ends. The CDR3 has 12 residues. Germline V gene data show CDR1 as SQVTM and CDR2 as ANQGSEA.

This chain connects TRBV4-2 to TRBJ1-4, with D possibly being TRBD1 (6 bases). Trimming stripped 1 base from V and 8 bases from J, with 14 bases between. The CDR3 is made up of 15 amino acids. Germline CDR1 reads LGHNA; CDR2 reads YNFKEQ. CDR3: CASSQGEQGFEKLFF. Written as DNA, the CDR3 is TGTGCCAGCAGCCAAGGGGAACAGGGATTCGAAAAACTGTTTTTT.

This clone has a handful of counts. V is TRBV14 and J is TRBJ2-5, with TRBD1 matching over 8 bases. With 4 bases clipped from V and 5 bases from J, the junction kept 9 bases outside the gene matches. This CDR3 has 15 amino acids. Germline CDR1 is SGHDN and CDR2 is FVKESK. The CDR3 sequence: CASSPRTGPGETQYF. The CDR3 DNA is TGTGCCAGCAGCCCGAGGACAGGGCCCGGGGAGACCCAGTACTTC.

The chain joins TRBV14 to TRBJ2-7; 7 bases are a match to TRBD2. Trimming at V came to 0 bases and at J to 0 bases, leaving 5 bases not matched to a gene. The length of the CDR3 is 16 residues. Germline values: CDR1 SGHDN, CDR2 FVKESK. CDR3 protein: CASSQEGKRGSYEQYF. CDR3 nucleotide sequence: TGTGCCAGCAGCCAAGAAGGGAAGCGGGGCTCCTACGAGCAGTACTTC. Filled out from reference TRBV14 and TRBJ2-7, the complete variable domain reads EAGVTQFPSHSVIEKGQTVTLRCDPISGHDNLYWYRRVMGKEIKFLLHFVKESKQDESGMPNNRFLAERTGGTYSTLKVQPAELEDSGVYFCASSQEGKRGSYEQYFGPGTRLTVT.

V and J are TRBV25-1 and TRBJ2-1, with 7 positions matching TRBD2. The CDR3 is made up of 13 amino acids. Germline V gene sequence: CDR1 MGHDK, CDR2 SYGVNS. Trimming cost V 4 bases and J 8 bases; bases outside gene matches: 5. CDR3 sequence: CASSVRGLDEQFF. The CDR3 DNA sequence: TGTGCCAGCAGTGTGCGGGGGTTGGATGAGCAGTTCTTC.

This clone was seen a few times. The chain employs TRBV9 and TRBJ2-5; no firm D call. This CDR3 has 13 amino acids. Germline values: CDR1 SGDLS, CDR2 YYNGEE. V shed 0 bases and J shed 4 bases, with 7 bases lying between them. CDR3 DNA: TGTGCCAGCAGCGTAGGTCAGTTAGAGACCCAGTACTTC. This gives the protein CASSVGQLETQYF.

This clone was observed a few times. The rearrangement uses TRBV10-3 and TRBJ2-3; perhaps TRBD2 as D (6 bases). In germline, CDR1 is ENHRY, CDR2 SYGVKD. The CDR3 is made up of 16 amino acids. V dropped 0 bases and J dropped 2 bases, with 12 bases sitting between them. The CDR3 protein is CAISESGGTYTDTQYF. For the CDR3, the DNA is TGTGCCATCAGTGAGTCGGGCGGGACCTACACAGATACGCAGTATTTT.

Written as DNA, the CDR3 is TGTGCCAGCAGCGTAGAGTTGGGGGCGCCTGGCTACACCTTC. Translation: CASSVELGAPGYTF. V gene TRBV9 combines with J gene TRBJ1-2; tentative D call: TRBD1 (6 bases). Germline loops: CDR1 SGDLS, CDR2 YYNGEE. The CDR3 has 14 residues. V was trimmed by 0 bases and J by 7 bases, leaving 13 bases between them. Full variable domain (rest looked up from reference TRBV9 and TRBJ1-2): DSGVTQTPKHLITATGQRVTLRCSPRSGDLSVYWYQQSLDQGLQFLIQYYNGEERAKGNILERFSAQQFPDLHSELNLSSLELGDSALYFCASSVELGAPGYTFGSGTRLTVV.

J is TRBJ2-3 and V is TRBV30; D unclear. This CDR3 contains 14 residues. CDR1 and CDR2 from the germline V gene are GTSNPN and SVGIG (reference sequence). Trimming removed 0 bases from V and 6 bases from J, with 13 bases in between. CDR3 bases: TGTGCCTGGAGTGTACCGGGCCTCGGCGATACGCAGTATTTT. Translated: CAWSVPGLGDTQYF.